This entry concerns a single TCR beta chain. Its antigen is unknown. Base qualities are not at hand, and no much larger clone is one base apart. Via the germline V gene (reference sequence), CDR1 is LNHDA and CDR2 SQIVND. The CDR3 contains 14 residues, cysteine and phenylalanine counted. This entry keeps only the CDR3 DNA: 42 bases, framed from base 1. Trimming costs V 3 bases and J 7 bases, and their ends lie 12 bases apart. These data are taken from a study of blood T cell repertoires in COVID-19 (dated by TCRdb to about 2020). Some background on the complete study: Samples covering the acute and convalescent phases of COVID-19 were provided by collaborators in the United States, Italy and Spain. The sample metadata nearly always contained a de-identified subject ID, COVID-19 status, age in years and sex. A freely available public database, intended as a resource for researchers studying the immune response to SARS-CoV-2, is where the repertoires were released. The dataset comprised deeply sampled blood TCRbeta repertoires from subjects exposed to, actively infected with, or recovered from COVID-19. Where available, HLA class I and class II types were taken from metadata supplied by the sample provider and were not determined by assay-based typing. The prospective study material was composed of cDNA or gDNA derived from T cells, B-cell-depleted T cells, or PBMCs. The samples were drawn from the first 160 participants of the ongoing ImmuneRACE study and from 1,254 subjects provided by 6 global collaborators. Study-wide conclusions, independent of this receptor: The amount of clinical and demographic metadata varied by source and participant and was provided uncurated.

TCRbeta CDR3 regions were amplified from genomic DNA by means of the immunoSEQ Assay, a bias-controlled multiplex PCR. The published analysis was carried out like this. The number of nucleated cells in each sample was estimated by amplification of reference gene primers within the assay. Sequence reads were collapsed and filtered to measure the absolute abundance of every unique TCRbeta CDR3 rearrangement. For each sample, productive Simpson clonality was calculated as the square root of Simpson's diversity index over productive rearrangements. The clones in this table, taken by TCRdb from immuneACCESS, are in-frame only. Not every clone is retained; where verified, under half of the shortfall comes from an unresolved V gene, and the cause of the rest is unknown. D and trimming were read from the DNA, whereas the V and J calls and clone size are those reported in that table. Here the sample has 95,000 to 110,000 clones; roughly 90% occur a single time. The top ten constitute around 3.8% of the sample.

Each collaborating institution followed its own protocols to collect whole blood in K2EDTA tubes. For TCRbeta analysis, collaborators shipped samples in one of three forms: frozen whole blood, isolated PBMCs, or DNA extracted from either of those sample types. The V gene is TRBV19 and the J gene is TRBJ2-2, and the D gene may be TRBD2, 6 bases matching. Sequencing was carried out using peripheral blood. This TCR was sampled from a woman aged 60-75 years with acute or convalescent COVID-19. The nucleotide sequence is TGTGCCAGTAGTATCGGTAGCGGTGGCGGGGAGCTGTTTTTT. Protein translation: CASSIGSGGGELFF.